Within the sample, the clone carrying this T cell receptor (beta chain) is medium-sized (0.01 to 0.1%). Data came from immunoSEQ multiplex PCR; TCRdb stores just in-frame clones and leaves some out. The sample has fewer than 40,000 clones; about three quarters are singletons. The V gene lost 8 bases and the J gene lost 4 bases, with 8 bases spanning the gap. Germline V gives CDR1 MNHEY, CDR2 SMNVEV (reference sequence). The CDR3 is 11 residues long. The data were obtained in a study of T cells in tumors after PD-1 blockade. Study overall: A subset received ongoing vismodegib 150 mg daily alongside anti-PD-1 therapy.

This TCR was recovered from a human donor with basal cell carcinoma. The material sequenced was PBMCs, taken after anti-PD-1 treatment. The rearrangement joins TRBV27 to TRBJ1-2, with a weak D call TRBD1 (6 bases). CDR3 sequence reads: CASGGPYGYTF. The CDR3 DNA sequence: TGTGCCAGCGGGGGGCCCTATGGCTACACCTTC.